The 10 T cell receptor beta chains listed next were all sequenced from one sample in a study of post-analysis software for immune sequencing data. Study observations and caveats: TRBV segments more frequent in patients than in controls numbered five and included TRBV5-6, TRBV5-1 and TRBV20-1.

These receptors have no known antigen. cDNA libraries of TCR beta carried unique molecular identifiers. One entry per CDR3 protein results from TCRdb running MiXCR on the PCR reads. This table holds hundreds of thousands of distinct CDR3 sequences, under 55% found once. Sequencing was done on a sample of blood. The receptors derive from a girl under 18 with multiple sclerosis.

A few counts support this clonotype. The V and J genes are TRBV5-1 and TRBJ2-1; 13 bases fit TRBD2. V lost 4 bases and J lost 6; bases outside the gene matches: 4. CDR3 length equals 15 residues. Germline CDR1 is SGHRS and CDR2 is YFSETQ. CDR3 nucleotides: TGCGCCAGCAGCAGGACTAGCGGGAGCGTCAATGAGCAGTTCTTC. Its protein is CASSRTSGSVNEQFF. Full variable domain (remainder filled in from reference TRBV5-1 and TRBJ2-1): KAGVTQTPRYLIKTRGQQVTLSCSPISGHRSVSWYQQTPGQGLQFLFEYFSETQRNKGNFPGRFSGRQFSNSRSEMNVSTLELGDSALYLCASSRTSGSVNEQFFGPGTRLTVL.

This chain links TRBV20-1 with TRBJ2-1, with 7 bases fitting TRBD2. In germline, CDR1 is DFQATT, CDR2 SNEGSKA (reference sequence). Trimming at V came to 3 bases and at J to 6 bases, leaving 11 bases not matched to a gene. The CDR3 contains 15 residues. The CDR3 nucleotides read TGCAGTGCTAGTTCAGGACTAGTGGGCGCCAATGAGCAGTTCTTC. Protein product: CSASSGLVGANEQFF.

The chain links TRBV7-2 to TRBJ2-3; possibly TRBD2 for D (5 bases). From germline, CDR1 is SGHTA and CDR2 FQGNSA. The CDR3 spans 13 residues. V gave up 1 base and J gave up 5 bases, with 7 bases separating them. CDR3 residues: CASSLERVDTQYF. DNA for the CDR3: TGTGCCAGCAGCTTAGAGAGGGTAGATACGCAGTATTTT.

This chain uses TRBV12-3 or TRBV12-4 with TRBJ1-5; 7 bases map to TRBD1. CDR3 size: 14 residues. Trimming removed 3 bases from V and 2 bases from J; junction bases left unmatched: 1. The CDR3 DNA reads TGTGCCAGCAGTTTTCAGGGGGGCAATCAGCCCCAGCATTTT. Translated, it gives CASSFQGGNQPQHF.

This rearrangement joins TRBV20-1 to TRBJ1-4, with unresolved D. Germline loops: CDR1 DFQATT, CDR2 SNEGSKA (reference sequence). This CDR3 spans 10 amino acids. Trimming removed 1 base from V and 16 bases from J, with 10 bases in between. The CDR3 DNA sequence: TGCAGTGCTAGAGCAGTCGGACGGTTTTTT. Translated, it gives CSARAVGRFF.

This chain joins TRBV4-1 and TRBJ1-5; 8 nucleotides match TRBD1. The CDR3 is 17 residues long. V shed 0 bases and J 6 bases; nucleotides not matched to a gene: 10. Germline V gene sequence: CDR1 MGHRA, CDR2 YSYEKL. The CDR3 loop reads CASSQDGPGGIGQPQHF. The CDR3 DNA reads as TGCGCCAGCAGCCAAGATGGGCCAGGGGGCATAGGTCAGCCCCAGCATTTT.

The chain carries TRBV7-2 and TRBJ1-2; 7 bases agree with TRBD1. Germline lookup yields CDR1 SGHTA and CDR2 FQGNSA. The CDR3 length is 15 residues. With V trimmed by 5 bases and J by 3 bases, 9 bases remained unmatched. CDR3: CASSVSIGQDYGYTF. CDR3 DNA sequence: TGTGCCAGCAGCGTTAGTATAGGACAGGACTATGGCTACACCTTC.

This clonotype was counted a few times. The chain uses TRBV7-3 and TRBJ1-2; a weak D match, TRBD1 (5 bases). The germline V and J ends were trimmed by 6 bases and 8 bases, with 16 bases remaining between them. CDR3 length equals 13 residues. CDR1 and CDR2 (germline): SGHTA, FQGTGA. In nucleotides, the CDR3 is TGTGCCAGCAGTTCCGCCAGGGCCGGGGGCTACACCTTC. Residues: CASSSARAGGYTF.

In DNA, the CDR3 is TGTGCCAGCAGCTTAGATATGGGAGCTAGCGGTGGCTACACCTTC. Translation: CASSLDMGASGGYTF. The V call is TRBV7-2, the J call TRBJ1-2; D ambiguous. Trimming pared 1 base from V and 7 bases from J, leaving 16 bases between. Germline V gives CDR1 SGHTA, CDR2 FQGNSA. This CDR3 comprises 15 residues.

The rearrangement uses TRBV29-1 and TRBJ1-4; 10 positions match TRBD1. Germline trimming cut 1 base from V and 12 bases from J; bases unmatched to any gene: 5. The germline CDR1 and CDR2 sequences are SQVTM and ANQGSEA. The CDR3 is made up of 13 amino acids. The CDR3 bases are TGCAGCGTTGAAGTGACAGGGGGCGCGGAACTGTTTTTT. Protein product: CSVEVTGGAELFF.